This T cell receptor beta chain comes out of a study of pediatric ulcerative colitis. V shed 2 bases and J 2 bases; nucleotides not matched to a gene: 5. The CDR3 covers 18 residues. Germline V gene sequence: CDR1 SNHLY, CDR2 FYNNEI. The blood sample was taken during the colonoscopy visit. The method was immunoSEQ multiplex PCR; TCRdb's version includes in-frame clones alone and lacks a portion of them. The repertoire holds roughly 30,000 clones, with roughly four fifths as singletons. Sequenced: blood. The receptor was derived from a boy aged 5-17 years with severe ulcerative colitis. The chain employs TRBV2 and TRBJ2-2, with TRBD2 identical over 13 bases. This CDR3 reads CASSESGLAGVNTGELFF. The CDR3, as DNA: TGTGCCAGCAGTGAATCCGGACTAGCGGGGGTCAACACCGGGGAGCTGTTTTTT.